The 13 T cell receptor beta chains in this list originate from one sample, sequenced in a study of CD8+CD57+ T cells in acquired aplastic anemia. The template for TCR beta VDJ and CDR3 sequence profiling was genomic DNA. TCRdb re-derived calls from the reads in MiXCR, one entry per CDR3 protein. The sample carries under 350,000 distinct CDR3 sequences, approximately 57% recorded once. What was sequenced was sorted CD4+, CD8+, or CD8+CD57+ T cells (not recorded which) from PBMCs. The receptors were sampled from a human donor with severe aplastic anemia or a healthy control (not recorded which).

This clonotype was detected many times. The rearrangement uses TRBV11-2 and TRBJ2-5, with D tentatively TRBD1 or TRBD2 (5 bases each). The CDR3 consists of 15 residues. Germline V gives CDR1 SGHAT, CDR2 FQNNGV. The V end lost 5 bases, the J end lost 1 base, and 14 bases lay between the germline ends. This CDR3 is CASSHARDPQETQYF. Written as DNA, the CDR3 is TGTGCCAGCAGCCACGCACGGGACCCCCAAGAGACCCAGTACTTC.

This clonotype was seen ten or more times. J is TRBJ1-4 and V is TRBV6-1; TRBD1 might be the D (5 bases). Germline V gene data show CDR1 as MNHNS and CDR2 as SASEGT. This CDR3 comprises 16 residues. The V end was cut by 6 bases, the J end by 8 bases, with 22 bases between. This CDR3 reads CASRRAGLGVSEKLFF. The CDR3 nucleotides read TGTGCCAGCAGGAGGGCAGGGTTGGGGGTGAGCGAAAAACTGTTTTTT.

The CDR3 region is CASSNRRAGGEAFF. CDR3 DNA sequence: TGTGCCAGCAGCAACCGACGAGCGGGGGGTGAAGCTTTCTTT. The V gene is TRBV7-2, the J gene TRBJ1-1; TRBD1 might be the D (5 bases). Trimming took off 5 bases at V and 7 bases at J, with 17 bases between the two ends. The germline V gene has CDR1 SGHTA and CDR2 FQGNSA. This CDR3 spans 14 amino acids.

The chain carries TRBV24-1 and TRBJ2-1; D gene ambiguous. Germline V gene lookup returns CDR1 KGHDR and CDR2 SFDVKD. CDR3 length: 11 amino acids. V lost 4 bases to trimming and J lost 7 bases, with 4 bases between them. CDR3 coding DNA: TGTGCCACCAGTGACGGGAATGAGCAGTTCTTC. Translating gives CATSDGNEQFF.

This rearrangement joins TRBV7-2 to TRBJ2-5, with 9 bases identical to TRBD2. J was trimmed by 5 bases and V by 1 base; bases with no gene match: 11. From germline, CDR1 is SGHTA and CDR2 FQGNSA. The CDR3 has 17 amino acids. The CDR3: CASSLGRRLAVGETQYF. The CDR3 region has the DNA TGTGCCAGCAGCTTAGGTCGTCGACTAGCGGTTGGGGAGACCCAGTACTTC.

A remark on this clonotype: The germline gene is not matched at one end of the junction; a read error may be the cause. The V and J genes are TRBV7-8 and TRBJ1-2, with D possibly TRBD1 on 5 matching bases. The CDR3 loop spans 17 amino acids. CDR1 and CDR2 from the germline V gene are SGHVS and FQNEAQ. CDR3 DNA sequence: TGTGCCAGCAACTTATATAAATCCGGCAAGGGGTCGAATGGCTACACCTTC. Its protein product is CASNLYKSGKGSNGYTF.

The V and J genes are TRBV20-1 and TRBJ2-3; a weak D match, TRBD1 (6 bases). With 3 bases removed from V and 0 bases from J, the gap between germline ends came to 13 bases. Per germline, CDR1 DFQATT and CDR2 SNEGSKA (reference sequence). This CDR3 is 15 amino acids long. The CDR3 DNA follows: TGCAGTGCTAGGGGGCAGGGGCAGAGCACAGATACGCAGTATTTT. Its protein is CSARGQGQSTDTQYF.

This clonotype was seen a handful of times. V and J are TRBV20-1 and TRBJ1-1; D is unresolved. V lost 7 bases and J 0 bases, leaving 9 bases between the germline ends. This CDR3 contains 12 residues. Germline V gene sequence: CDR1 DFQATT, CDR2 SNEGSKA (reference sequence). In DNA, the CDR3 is TGCAGTGTGTCAGTGATGAACACTGAAGCTTTCTTT. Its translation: CSVSVMNTEAFF.

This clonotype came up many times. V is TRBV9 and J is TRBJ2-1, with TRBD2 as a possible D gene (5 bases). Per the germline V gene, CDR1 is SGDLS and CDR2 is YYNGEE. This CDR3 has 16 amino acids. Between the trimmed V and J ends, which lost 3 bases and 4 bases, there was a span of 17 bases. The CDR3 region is CASSETEGPGYNEQFF. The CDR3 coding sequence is TGTGCCAGCAGCGAGACCGAAGGGCCGGGGTACAATGAGCAGTTCTTC.

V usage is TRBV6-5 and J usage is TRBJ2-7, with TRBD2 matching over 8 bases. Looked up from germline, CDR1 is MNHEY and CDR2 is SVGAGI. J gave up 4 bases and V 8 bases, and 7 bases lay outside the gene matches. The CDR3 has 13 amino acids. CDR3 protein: CASQRGGGYEQYF. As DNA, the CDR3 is TGTGCCAGCCAACGGGGGGGCGGGTACGAGCAGTACTTC.

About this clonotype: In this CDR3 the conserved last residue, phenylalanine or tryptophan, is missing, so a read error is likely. For the CDR3, the DNA is TGTGCCAGCGGCCTGGGGAGACCCTACGAGCAGTACCTC. Amino acids: CASGLGRPYEQYL. V usage is TRBV7-2 and J usage is TRBJ2-7; tentatively, D is TRBD2 (5 bases). CDR1 is SGHTA and CDR2 is FQGNSA in the germline V gene. The CDR3 spans 13 residues. Trimming cost V 8 bases and J 2 bases, with 13 bases left between them.

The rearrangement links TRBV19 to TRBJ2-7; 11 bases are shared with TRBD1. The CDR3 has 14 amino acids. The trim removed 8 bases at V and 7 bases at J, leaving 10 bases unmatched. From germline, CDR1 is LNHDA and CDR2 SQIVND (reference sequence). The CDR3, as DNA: TGTGCCAGTTCCCCCGGACAGGGGGCGGGAGAGCAGTACTTC. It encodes CASSPGQGAGEQYF.

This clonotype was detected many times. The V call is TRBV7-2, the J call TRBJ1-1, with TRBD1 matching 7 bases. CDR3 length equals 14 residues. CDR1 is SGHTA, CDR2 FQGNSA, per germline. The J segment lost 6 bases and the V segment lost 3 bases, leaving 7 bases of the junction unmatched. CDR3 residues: CASSFKGGAAEAFF. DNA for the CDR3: TGTGCCAGCAGCTTTAAAGGGGGCGCAGCTGAAGCTTTCTTT.